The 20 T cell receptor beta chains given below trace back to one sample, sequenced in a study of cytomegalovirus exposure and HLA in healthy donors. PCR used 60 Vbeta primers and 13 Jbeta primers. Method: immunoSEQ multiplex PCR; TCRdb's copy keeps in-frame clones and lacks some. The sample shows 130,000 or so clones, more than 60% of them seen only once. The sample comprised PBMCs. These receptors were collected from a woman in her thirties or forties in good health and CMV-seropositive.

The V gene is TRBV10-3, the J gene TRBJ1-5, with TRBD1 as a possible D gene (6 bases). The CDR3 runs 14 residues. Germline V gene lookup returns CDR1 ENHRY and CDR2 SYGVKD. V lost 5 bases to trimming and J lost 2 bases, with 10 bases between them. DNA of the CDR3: TGTGCCATCAGTCCCAGACAGGGCAATCAGCCCCAGCATTTT. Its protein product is CAISPRQGNQPQHF.

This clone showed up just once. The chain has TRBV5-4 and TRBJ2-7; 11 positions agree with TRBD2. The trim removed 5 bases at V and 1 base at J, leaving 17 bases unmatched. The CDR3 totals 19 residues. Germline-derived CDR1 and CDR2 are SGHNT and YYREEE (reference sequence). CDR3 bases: TGTGCCAGCAGGCGACAGGGAACTAGCGGGAGCCCGACATCCTACGAGCAGTACTTC. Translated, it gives CASRRQGTSGSPTSYEQYF.

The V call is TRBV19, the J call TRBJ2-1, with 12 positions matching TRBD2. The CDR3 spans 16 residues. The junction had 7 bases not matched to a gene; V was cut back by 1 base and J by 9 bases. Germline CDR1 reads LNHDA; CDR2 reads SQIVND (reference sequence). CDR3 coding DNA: TGTGCCAGTAGTATAGCAGGACTAGCGGGAAAAACTGAGCAGTTCTTC. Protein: CASSIAGLAGKTEQFF.

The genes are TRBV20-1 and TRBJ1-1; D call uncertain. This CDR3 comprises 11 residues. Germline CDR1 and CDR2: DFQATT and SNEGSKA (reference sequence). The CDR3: CRGYGNTEAFF. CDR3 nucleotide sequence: TGCCGCGGGTATGGGAACACTGAAGCTTTCTTT.

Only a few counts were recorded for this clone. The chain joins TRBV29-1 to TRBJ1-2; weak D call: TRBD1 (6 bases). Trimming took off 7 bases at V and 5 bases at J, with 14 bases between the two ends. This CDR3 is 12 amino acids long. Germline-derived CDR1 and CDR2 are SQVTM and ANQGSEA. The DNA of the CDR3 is TGCAGCGATAGGGACATCAAGTATGGCTACACCTTC. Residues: CSDRDIKYGYTF.

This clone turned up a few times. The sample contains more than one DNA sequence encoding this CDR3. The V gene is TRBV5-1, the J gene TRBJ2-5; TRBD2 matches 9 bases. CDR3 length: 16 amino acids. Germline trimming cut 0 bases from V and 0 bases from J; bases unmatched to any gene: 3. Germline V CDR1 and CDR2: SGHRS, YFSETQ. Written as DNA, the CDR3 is TGCGCCAGCAGCTTGGGTAGCGGGGGCTACCAAGAGACCCAGTACTTC. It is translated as CASSLGSGGYQETQYF.

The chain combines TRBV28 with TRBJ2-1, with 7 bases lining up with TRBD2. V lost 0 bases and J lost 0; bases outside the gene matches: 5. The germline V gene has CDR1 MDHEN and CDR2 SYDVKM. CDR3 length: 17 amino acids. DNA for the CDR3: TGTGCCAGCAGTTTATGGGTTGGGGGGGGCTCCTACAATGAGCAGTTCTTC. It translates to CASSLWVGGGSYNEQFF.

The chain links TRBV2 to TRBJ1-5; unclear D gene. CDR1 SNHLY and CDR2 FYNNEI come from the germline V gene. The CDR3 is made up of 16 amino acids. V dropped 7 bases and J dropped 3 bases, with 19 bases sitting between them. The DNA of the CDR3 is TGTGCCAGCAACATCCGTGCTGAGGGCCTCAATCAGCCCCAGCATTTT. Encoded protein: CASNIRAEGLNQPQHF.

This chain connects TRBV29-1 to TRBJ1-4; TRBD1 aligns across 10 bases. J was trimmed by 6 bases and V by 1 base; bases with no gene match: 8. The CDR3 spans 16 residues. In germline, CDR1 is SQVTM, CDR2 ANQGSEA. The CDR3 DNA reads TGCAGCGTTGAAGGCGAACCGGGACAGGGGTATGAAAAACTGTTTTTT. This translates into CSVEGEPGQGYEKLFF.

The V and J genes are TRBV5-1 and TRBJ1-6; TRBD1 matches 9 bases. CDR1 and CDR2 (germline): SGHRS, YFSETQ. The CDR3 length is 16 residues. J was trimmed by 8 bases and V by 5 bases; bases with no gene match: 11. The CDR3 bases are TGCGCCAGCAGTTTGCTCGTGGACAGGGGCGATTCACCCCTCCACTTT. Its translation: CASSLLVDRGDSPLHF.

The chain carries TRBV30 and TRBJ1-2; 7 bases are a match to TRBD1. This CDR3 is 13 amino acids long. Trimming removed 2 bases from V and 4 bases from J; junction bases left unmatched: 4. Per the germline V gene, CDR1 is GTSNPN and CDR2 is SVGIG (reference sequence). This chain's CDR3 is CAWSRDSTYGYTF. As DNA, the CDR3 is TGTGCCTGGAGTCGGGACAGCACCTATGGCTACACCTTC. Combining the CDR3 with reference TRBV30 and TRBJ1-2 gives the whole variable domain SQTIHQWPATLVQPVGSPLSLECTVEGTSNPNLYWYRQAAGRGLQLLFYSVGIGQISSEVPQNLSASRPQDRQFILSSKKLLLSDSGFYLCAWSRDSTYGYTFGSGTRLTVV.

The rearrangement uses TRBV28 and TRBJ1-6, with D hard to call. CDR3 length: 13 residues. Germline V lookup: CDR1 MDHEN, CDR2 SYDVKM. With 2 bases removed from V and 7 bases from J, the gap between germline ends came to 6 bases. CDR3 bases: TGTGCCAGCAGTTTAGTGGAGAATTCACCCCTCCACTTT. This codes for CASSLVENSPLHF.

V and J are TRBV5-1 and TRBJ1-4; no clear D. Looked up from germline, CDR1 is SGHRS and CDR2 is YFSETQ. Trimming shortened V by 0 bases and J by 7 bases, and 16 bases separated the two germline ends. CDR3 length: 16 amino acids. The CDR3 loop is CASSLAGDASGEKLFF. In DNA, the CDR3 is TGCGCCAGCAGCTTGGCCGGAGACGCCTCGGGTGAAAAACTGTTTTTT.

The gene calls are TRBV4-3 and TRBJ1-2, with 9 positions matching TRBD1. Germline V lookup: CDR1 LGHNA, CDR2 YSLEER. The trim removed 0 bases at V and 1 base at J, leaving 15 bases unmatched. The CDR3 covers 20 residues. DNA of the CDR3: TGCGCCAGCAGCCAAGAAGTGGTTACAGGGGGCGCGAATGGTAACTATGGCTACACCTTC. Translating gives CASSQEVVTGGANGNYGYTF.

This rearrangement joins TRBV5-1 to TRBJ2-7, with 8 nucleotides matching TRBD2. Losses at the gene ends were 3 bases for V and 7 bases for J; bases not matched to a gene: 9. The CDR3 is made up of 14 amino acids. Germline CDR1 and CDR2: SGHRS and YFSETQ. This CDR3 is CASSSSGGWLEQYF. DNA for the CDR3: TGCGCCAGCAGCTCCAGCGGGGGCTGGTTAGAGCAGTACTTC.

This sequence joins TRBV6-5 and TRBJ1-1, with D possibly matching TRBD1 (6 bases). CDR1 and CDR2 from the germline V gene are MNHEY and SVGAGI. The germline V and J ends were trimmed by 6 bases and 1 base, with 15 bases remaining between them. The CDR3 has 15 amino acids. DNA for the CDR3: TGTGCCAGCAGAGGAACAGGGCGAGGGAACACTGAAGCTTTCTTT. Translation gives CASRGTGRGNTEAFF.

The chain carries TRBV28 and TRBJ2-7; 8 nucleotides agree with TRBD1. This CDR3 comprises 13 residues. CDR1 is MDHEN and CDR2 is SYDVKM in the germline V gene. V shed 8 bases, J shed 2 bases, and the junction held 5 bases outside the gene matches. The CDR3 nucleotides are TGTGCCAGCCGCGGACAGGGTACCTACGAGCAGTACTTC. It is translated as CASRGQGTYEQYF.

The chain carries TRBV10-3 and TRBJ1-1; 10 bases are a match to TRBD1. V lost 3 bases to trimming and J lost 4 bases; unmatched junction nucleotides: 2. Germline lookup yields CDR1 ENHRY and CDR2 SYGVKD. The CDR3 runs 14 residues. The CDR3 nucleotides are TGTGCCATCAGTGACGGACAGGGGGGCACTGAAGCTTTCTTT. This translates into CAISDGQGGTEAFF.

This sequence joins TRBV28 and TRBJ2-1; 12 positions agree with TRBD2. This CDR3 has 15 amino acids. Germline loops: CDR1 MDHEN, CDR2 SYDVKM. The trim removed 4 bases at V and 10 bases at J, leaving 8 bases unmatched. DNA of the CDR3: TGTGCCAGCAGTTGGGAAACTAGCGGGAGGAGGGAGCAGTTCTTC. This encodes CASSWETSGRREQFF.

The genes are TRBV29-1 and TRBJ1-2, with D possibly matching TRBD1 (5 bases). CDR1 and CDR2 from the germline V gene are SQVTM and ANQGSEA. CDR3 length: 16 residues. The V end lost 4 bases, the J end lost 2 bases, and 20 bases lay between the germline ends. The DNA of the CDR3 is TGCAGCGTTGCCAGGCCGGTGGGGGGGATAAACTATGGCTACACCTTC. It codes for CSVARPVGGINYGYTF.